The T cell receptor (beta chain) under discussion was sequenced for a study of somatic mutations in cytotoxic T cells in rheumatoid arthritis. Overall study results and limits: In rheumatoid arthritis patients, unlike healthy controls, CD8+ clonality rose with age. Multiple comparisons were not accounted for in the slight TRBV07 underrepresentation seen in rheumatoid arthritis patients.

Comments on this clone: Its target is not known.

Researchers isolated CD4+ and CD8+ cells by positive magnetic bead selection and then checked their purity by flow cytometry. This table comes from immunoSEQ multiplex PCR, and its TCRdb copy is limited to in-frame clones, with some not included. The sample records under 20,000 clones, roughly 90% being singletons. The CDR3 loop spans 14 amino acids. V was clipped by 0 bases and J by 2 bases, with 8 bases between them. CDR1 and CDR2 (germline): SNHLY, FYNNEI. The rearrangement uses TRBV2 and TRBJ2-7; a possible D gene is TRBD2 (6 bases). The origin of this receptor is a man aged 35 to 55 in good health. Sample: CD8+ T cells sorted from blood. CDR3 amino acids: CASSEASGAYEQYF. In DNA form, the CDR3 reads TGTGCCAGCAGTGAAGCTAGCGGAGCCTACGAGCAGTACTTC.